This TCR beta chain appears in the sequencing data of a study of beta chain features in type 1 diabetes listed by TCRdb under 2018. A note on the overall study: Patients and healthy donors did not differ in mean age, gender distribution, total cell number or subset yield. Regulatory and stem cell-like memory subsets were obtained from only 8 patients and roughly eight healthy donors, while naive and central memory subsets were obtained from all 30 or so donors. Across all samples, some 99 million sorted cells were examined, and cell number per subset correlated strongly with RNA yield. The study compared TCRB repertoires of sorted circulating CD4+ T cell subsets between recently diagnosed type 1 diabetes patients and matched healthy donors. On the study overall, not on this receptor specifically: At VDJ recombination sites, type 1 diabetes patients had fewer insertions and more deleted nucleotides, which implies abnormalities in thymic rearrangement. HLA sub-analyses involved small numbers of individuals, so any influence of HLA type on TCRB rearrangement remained unresolved. Shorter templates might be favored by PCR, yet because patient and control samples were amplified and corrected together, any such skew would affect both groups equally. Naive, central memory and regulatory TCRB repertoires appeared to be more similar among patients than among healthy donors. Type 1 diabetes patients showed a moderate but significant shortening of TCRB CDR3 length in all four CD4+ subsets. Because cDNA was sequenced instead of genomic DNA, highly expressing activated cells could be over-represented, though the groups showed no difference in activation or CD3 levels.

A single peripheral blood draw of around 0.11 L on average was collected from each donor into heparinised tubes. A BD FACSAria II was used to sort naive, central memory, regulatory and stem cell-like memory CD4+ T cells with a panel that included CD45RO, CCR7, CD25, CD127, CD95 and CD27. Every sorted population had a purity above 95%. PBMCs were isolated right away by Lymphoprep density gradient centrifugation and were stained directly, without culture. So that batch effects would be minimized, each experiment stained and sorted samples in pairs, pairing one healthy donor with one patient. This clone was seen only a few times. No antigen is known for it. Nothing much larger sits one base from this clone, and base qualities are not available. According to the germline V gene, CDR1 reads MNHEY and CDR2 reads SVGAGI. The CDR3 covers 14 residues, taking in both the cysteine and the phenylalanine. The CDR3 DNA has 42 bases and is translated from base 1. The junction shows trimming of 6 bases on V and 2 bases on J, plus 11 bases between the germline ends.

The High Capacity cDNA Reverse Transcription Kit was used to reverse transcribe all of the isolated RNA, meaning that expressed TCRB transcripts were what got sequenced. Deep immunoSEQ sequencing was applied to naive, central memory and regulatory T cell samples, giving an average of about 3.8 million total reads per sample. Sorted cells were lysed in RLT buffer, and RNA was extracted using DNase-treated RNeasy Micro or Mini kits according to cell number. Each cell subset was processed separately to prevent cross-contamination, with patient and healthy donor samples processed together. Using the immunoSEQ multiplex PCR, TCRB sequences were amplified from cDNA into 87-bp fragments spanning the CDR3 region. Sequencing of the amplicons was performed on the Illumina HiSeq platform. Processing in the source paper ran as follows. Synthetic template baselines were used to correct PCR bias computationally, reads within Hamming distance 2 were collapsed together, and singletons that could not be merged were discarded. By aligning reads against IMGT, V, D and J genes, CDR3 length, and insertions or deletions at six rearrangement sites were assigned. Clonotype counts were normalized to sorted cell number within each subset before computing true diversity and Gini coefficients with the tcR R package. The overlap coefficient, calculated on TCRB nucleotide sequences, was used to measure repertoire sharing. As stored in TCRdb, this immuneACCESS dataset retains in-frame rearrangements with V and J assigned. A fraction of the clones does not appear; measured against another copy, unresolved V genes explain less than half of the discrepancy, and the remainder lacks a known reason. That table supplies the V and J calls and clone size; D and trimming were determined from the DNA. Counted in this sample were 130,000 to 150,000 clones; under 60% of them appeared once. The ten most abundant clones make up around 0.45% of the sample.

Sequencing was performed on Tregs from blood. Sample cell subset or site, as interpreted from the label and publication: regulatory CD4+ T cells. The sequence came from a man younger than 35 in good health. Here the chain combines TRBV6-5 and TRBJ1-5, and possibly TRBD1, on 6 matching bases. For the CDR3, the sequence is CASSRRTGNQPQHF. The sequenced DNA: TGTGCCAGCAGCCGACGGACAGGCAATCAGCCCCAGCATTTT.